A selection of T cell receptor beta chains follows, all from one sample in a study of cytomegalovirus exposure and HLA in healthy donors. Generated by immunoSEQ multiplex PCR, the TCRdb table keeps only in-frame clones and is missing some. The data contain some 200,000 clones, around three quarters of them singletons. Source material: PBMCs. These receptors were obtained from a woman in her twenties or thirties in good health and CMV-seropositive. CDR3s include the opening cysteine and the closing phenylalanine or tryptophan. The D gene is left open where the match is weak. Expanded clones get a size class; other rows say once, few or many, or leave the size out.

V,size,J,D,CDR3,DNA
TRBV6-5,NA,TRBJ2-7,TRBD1,CASSETGLSYEQYF,TGTGCCAGCAGCGAGACAGGGCTCTCCTACGAGCAGTACTTC
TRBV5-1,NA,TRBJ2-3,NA,CASSLARDTRDTQYF,TGCGCCAGCAGCTTGGCCCGGGACACGAGGGATACGCAGTATTTT
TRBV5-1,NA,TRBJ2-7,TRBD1,CASSLAGTGYEQYF,TGCGCCAGCAGCTTGGCCGGGACAGGGTACGAGCAGTACTTC
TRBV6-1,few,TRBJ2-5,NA,CASSGGPQETQYF,TGTGCCAGCAGCGGGGGGCCACAAGAGACCCAGTACTTC
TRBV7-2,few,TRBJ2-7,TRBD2,CASSLRAGGGDEQYF,TGTGCCAGCAGCTTACGGGCGGGGGGCGGCGACGAGCAGTACTTC
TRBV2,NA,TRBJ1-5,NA,CASRRRQNNQPQHF,TGTGCCAGCAGGCGCCGACAGAACAATCAGCCCCAGCATTTT
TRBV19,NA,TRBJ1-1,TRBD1,CASSLWITGDTEAFF,TGTGCCAGTAGTCTTTGGATCACAGGGGACACTGAAGCTTTCTTT
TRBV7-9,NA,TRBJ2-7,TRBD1,CASSSTWDSKSF,TGTGCCAGCAGCTCCACTTGGGACAGCAAGAGCTTC
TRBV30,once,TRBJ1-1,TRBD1,CAWSYTGGTLEAFF,TGTGCCTGGAGTTACACAGGGGGTACACTTGAAGCTTTCTTT
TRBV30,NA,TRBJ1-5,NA,CAWSPVMGLDQPQHF,TGTGCCTGGAGTCCGGTGATGGGCCTCGATCAGCCCCAGCATTTT
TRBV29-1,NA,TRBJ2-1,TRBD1,CSVETWDRGPSYNEQFF,TGCAGCGTTGAAACTTGGGACAGGGGGCCATCCTACAATGAGCAGTTCTTC
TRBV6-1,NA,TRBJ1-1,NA,CASSRLLTEAFF,TGTGCCAGCAGCCGGTTGTTGACTGAAGCTTTCTTT
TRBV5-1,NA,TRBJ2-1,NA,CASSLEASVAGEQFF,TGCGCCAGCAGCTTGGAAGCTAGCGTGGCGGGTGAGCAGTTCTTC
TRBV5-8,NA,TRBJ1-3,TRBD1,CASSPGTGNQGGNTIYF,TGTGCCAGCAGCCCCGGGACAGGAAACCAAGGGGGAAACACCATATATTTT
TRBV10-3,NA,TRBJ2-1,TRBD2,CAISAGLAGGNNEQFF,TGTGCCATCAGTGCCGGACTAGCGGGAGGAAACAATGAGCAGTTCTTC
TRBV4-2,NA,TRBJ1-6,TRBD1,CASSQEDRANSPLHF,TGTGCCAGCAGCCAGGAGGACAGGGCGAATTCACCCCTCCACTTT
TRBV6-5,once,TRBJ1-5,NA,CASSYSLSGNQPQHF,TGTGCCAGCAGTTACTCGCTGTCAGGCAATCAGCCCCAGCATTTT
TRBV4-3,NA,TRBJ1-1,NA,CASSPRISAEAFF,TGCGCCAGCAGCCCCAGGATATCCGCTGAAGCTTTCTTT
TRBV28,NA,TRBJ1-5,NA,CASSELAGTSPKAQHF,TGTGCCAGCAGTGAACTCGCCGGGACTTCTCCAAAAGCCCAGCATTTT
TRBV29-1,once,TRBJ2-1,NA,CSVDSPARSYNEQFF,TGCAGCGTTGATAGCCCAGCGCGCTCCTACAATGAGCAGTTCTTC
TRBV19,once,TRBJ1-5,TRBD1,CASSPLGTGGDQPQHF,TGTGCCAGTAGTCCGCTAGGGACAGGGGGCGATCAGCCCCAGCATTTT
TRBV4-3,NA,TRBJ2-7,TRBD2,CASSQGGIDGAGRYF,TGCGCCAGCAGCCAAGGCGGGATCGATGGAGCGGGGCGGTACTTC
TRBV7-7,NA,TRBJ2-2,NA,CASSSSHGSGELFF,TGTGCCAGCAGTTCCTCCCACGGGAGTGGTGAGCTGTTTTTT
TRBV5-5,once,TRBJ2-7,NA,CASSLLSRGGGEQYF,TGTGCCAGCAGCTTGTTGAGCAGGGGTGGTGGCGAGCAGTACTTC
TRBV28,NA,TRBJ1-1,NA,CASSFMGGAFF,TGTGCCAGCAGTTTCATGGGGGGAGCTTTCTTT
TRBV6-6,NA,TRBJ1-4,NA,CASRPSGATNEKLFF,TGTGCCAGCAGACCGTCAGGGGCAACTAATGAAAAACTGTTTTTT
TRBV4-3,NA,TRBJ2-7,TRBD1,CASSHRTGPPYEQYF,TGCGCCAGCAGCCACCGGACAGGGCCCCCTTACGAGCAGTACTTC
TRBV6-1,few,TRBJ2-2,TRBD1,CASSFGDRGTGELFF,TGTGCCAGCAGTTTCGGGGACAGGGGGACCGGGGAGCTGTTTTTT
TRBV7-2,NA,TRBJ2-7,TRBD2,CASRKEFAGGLGNEQYF,TGTGCCAGCAGGAAAGAGTTTGCGGGAGGCCTCGGCAACGAGCAGTACTTC
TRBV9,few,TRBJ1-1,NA,CASSPRGSPNTEAFF,TGTGCCAGCAGCCCCCGAGGGTCTCCGAACACTGAAGCTTTCTTT
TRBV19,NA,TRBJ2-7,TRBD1,CASSLDRAPYEQYF,TGTGCCAGTAGTTTAGACAGGGCCCCCTACGAGCAGTACTTC
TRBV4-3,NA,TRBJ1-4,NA,CASSPDPGQRAREKLFF,TGCGCCAGCAGCCCAGATCCGGGACAACGGGCCCGTGAAAAACTGTTTTTT
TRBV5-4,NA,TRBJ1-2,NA,CASSLAGQGGGYTF,TGTGCCAGCAGCTTGGCCGGTCAGGGAGGTGGCTACACCTTC
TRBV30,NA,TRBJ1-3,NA,CAWSFQGSGGNTIYF,TGTGCCTGGAGCTTTCAGGGTTCAGGTGGAAACACCATATATTTT
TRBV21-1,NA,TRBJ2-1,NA,CASSKATRTSYNEQFF,TGTGCCAGCAGCAAAGCTACTAGAACCTCCTACAATGAGCAGTTCTTC
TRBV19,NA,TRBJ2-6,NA,CASSNSGSGANVLTF,TGTGCCAGTAGTAACTCCGGCTCTGGGGCCAACGTCCTGACTTTC
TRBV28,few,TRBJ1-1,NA,CASSFAGGNTEAFF,TGTGCCAGCAGTTTCGCGGGGGGGAACACTGAAGCTTTCTTT
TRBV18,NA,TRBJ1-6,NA,CASSPFSSTESNSPLHF,TGTGCCAGCTCACCATTTTCTTCGACAGAATCTAATTCACCCCTCCACTTT
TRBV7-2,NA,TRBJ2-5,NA,CASSLARLAAETQYF,TGTGCCAGCAGCTTAGCCAGACTGGCCGCAGAGACCCAGTACTTC
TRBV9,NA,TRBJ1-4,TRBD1,CASSQGVGYEKLFF,TGTGCCAGCAGCCAGGGGGTCGGGTATGAAAAACTGTTTTTT
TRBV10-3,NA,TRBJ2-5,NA,CAISPTGEETQYF,TGTGCCATCAGCCCGACAGGAGAAGAGACCCAGTACTTC
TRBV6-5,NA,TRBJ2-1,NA,CASSTGNEQFF,TGTGCCAGCAGTACAGGGAATGAGCAGTTCTTC
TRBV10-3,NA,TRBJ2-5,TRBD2,CAISDQREHETQYF,TGTGCCATCAGTGACCAGCGGGAGCACGAGACCCAGTACTTC
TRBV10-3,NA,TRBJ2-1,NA,CAISPGHEQFF,TGTGCCATCAGCCCAGGGCATGAGCAGTTCTTC
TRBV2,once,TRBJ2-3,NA,CASSETRQKITDTQYF,TGTGCCAGCAGTGAAACCCGACAAAAGATCACAGATACGCAGTATTTT
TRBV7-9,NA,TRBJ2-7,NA,CASSPVYEQYF,TGTGCCAGCAGCCCGGTATACGAGCAGTACTTC
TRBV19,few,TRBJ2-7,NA,CASSPRAGGHVWEQYF,TGTGCCAGTAGTCCCCGTGCCGGGGGGCATGTTTGGGAGCAGTACTTC
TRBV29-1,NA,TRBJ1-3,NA,CSVEVGHGGNTIYF,TGCAGCGTTGAAGTGGGGCATGGTGGAAACACCATATATTTT
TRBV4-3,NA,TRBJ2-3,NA,CASSQDEPGTYTDTQYF,TGCGCCAGCAGCCAAGACGAACCCGGGACTTACACAGATACGCAGTATTTT
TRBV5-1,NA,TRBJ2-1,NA,CASSLGLTWGHNEQFF,TGCGCCAGCAGCTTGGGGTTAACTTGGGGCCACAATGAGCAGTTCTTC
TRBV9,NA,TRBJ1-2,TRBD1,CASSVQGAGGYTF,TGTGCCAGCAGCGTTCAGGGGGCGGGAGGCTACACCTTC